This TCR beta chain was profiled in a study of T-cell reconstitution after alpha-beta-depleted transplantation in children. This clonotype came up many times. Its specificity is unknown. Overall study findings and caveats: Reports say that about two months after transplant, the alpha-beta T cells came out of several hundred graft clones that had expanded. It was surviving recipient T cells and thymic progenitors that gave some patients high TCRbeta diversity at day 60. T-cell counts and diversity at one year post-transplant came mainly from newly produced T cells.

The TCRbeta library was prepared with unique molecular identifiers. MiXCR, run by TCRdb on the PCR reads, gives a single entry per CDR3 protein. Of around 300,000 distinct CDR3 sequences listed, about 9.4% are singletons. The specimen comprised PBMCs, sampled before TCRalphabeta/CD19-depleted stem cell transplant. The sequence was obtained from a boy under two years old with acute myeloid leukemia, due to receive a stem cell transplant.

CDR3 protein: CSARTLAGGSNEQFF. Here the CDR3 DNA reads TGCAGTGCTAGAACCTTAGCGGGAGGATCCAATGAGCAGTTCTTC. J is TRBJ2-1 and V is TRBV20-1; the match to TRBD2 covers 10 bases. The V gene's germline CDR1 is DFQATT and CDR2 SNEGSKA (reference sequence). J was trimmed by 6 bases and V by 2 bases; bases with no gene match: 7. The CDR3 covers 15 residues.